This TCR beta chain was documented in a study of blood T cell repertoires in COVID-19. Turning to the study itself: Spain, Italy and the United States supplied samples that represented acute and convalescent COVID-19. In each case, the material was cDNA or gDNA derived from T cells, B-cell-depleted T cells, or PBMCs.

The CDR3 is 16 residues long. V dropped 0 bases and J dropped 0; count of bases not matched to a gene: 1. Germline loops: CDR1 MGHDK, CDR2 SYGVNS. The authors' processing: Amplification of reference gene primers was used by the study to estimate nucleated cell counts. Generated by immunoSEQ multiplex PCR, the TCRdb table keeps only in-frame clones and is missing some. V and J calls plus clone size are reproduced from that table; the DNA served to infer D and trimming. The table records about 160,000 clones, roughly four fifths of them present only once. Sequencing input: peripheral blood. The sequence was collected from a human donor with acute or convalescent COVID-19. The donor label of this sample is uncertain. V and J are TRBV25-1 and TRBJ2-7, with 11 nucleotides matching TRBD1. The CDR3 DNA follows: TGTGCCAGCAGTGAATATGGGACAGGGGGCTCCTACGAGCAGTACTTC. Its translation: CASSEYGTGGSYEQYF.